The rows below give T cell receptor beta chains drawn from one sample of a study of somatic mutations in cytotoxic T cells in rheumatoid arthritis. Clones were read by immunoSEQ multiplex PCR, and TCRdb kept only the in-frame ones, dropping some. The sample records 20,000 or so clones, around 68% being singletons. Sequencing was performed on CD8+ T cells sorted from blood. Receptors were obtained from a man aged 60 to 75 in good health. Each CDR3 is given with its conserved first and last residue. A D gene is named only where the DNA matches it firmly. The listing skips clone size in some rows; elsewhere it reads once, few, many or a size class.

j_gene,abundance,d_gene,v_gene,CDR3nt,CDR3aa
TRBJ2-7,NA,NA,TRBV9,TGTGCCAGCAGCGTAGGAGATTACCCCTACGAGCAGTACTTC,CASSVGDYPYEQYF
TRBJ2-1,NA,NA,TRBV7-8,TGTGCCAGCAGCCTCAGGACAGACAATGAGCAGTTCTTC,CASSLRTDNEQFF
TRBJ2-5,NA,NA,TRBV29-1,TGCAGCGTCGAACCAGGGCGGGAGACCCAGTACTTC,CSVEPGRETQYF
TRBJ2-2,NA,TRBD2,TRBV11-2,TGTGCCAGCAGCTCGGGACTAGCGGGGGGGCCGTACGGGGAGCTGTTTTTT,CASSSGLAGGPYGELFF
TRBJ2-7,NA,TRBD1,TRBV19,TGTGCCAGTAGTACCTCGACAGGGGGCCCCTACGAGCAGTACTTC,CASSTSTGGPYEQYF
TRBJ2-7,NA,TRBD1,TRBV14,TGTGCCAGCAGCCAAGTGGTCAGGACAGGGGCCTACGAGCAGTACTTC,CASSQVVRTGAYEQYF
TRBJ2-5,NA,NA,TRBV7-3,TGTGCCAGCAGCTTAAACGGGGGAGAGGCCCAAGAGACCCAGTACTTC,CASSLNGGEAQETQYF
TRBJ2-3,NA,TRBD2,TRBV9,TGTGCCAGCAGCGTTAGCGGGAGGACCCTCACAGATACGCAGTATTTT,CASSVSGRTLTDTQYF
TRBJ2-7,few,TRBD1,TRBV4-1,TGCGCCAGCAGCCAACTTCTCCCACAGGGGGAAAAACACTCCTACGAGCAGTACTTC,CASSQLLPQGEKHSYEQYF
TRBJ1-2,NA,NA,TRBV6-1,TGTGCCAGCAGTGAAGATGTCGCCTCGGCAGGGGACTATGGCTACACCTTC,CASSEDVASAGDYGYTF
TRBJ2-3,NA,NA,TRBV27,TGTGCCAGCAGTTTATCCCCCTCCTCAGATACGCAGTATTTT,CASSLSPSSDTQYF
TRBJ1-2,medium-sized,NA,TRBV29-1,TGCAGCGTTGAAGCTCTGGGGACAACCCATGGCTACACCTTC,CSVEALGTTHGYTF
TRBJ2-5,NA,NA,TRBV19,TGTGCCAGTAGTATTTTGGGACTTCCCTCGGAGACCCAGTACTTC,CASSILGLPSETQYF
TRBJ2-1,few,TRBD1,TRBV19,TGTGCCAGTAGTATCGGGACAGGGGCCGCCAATGAGCAGTTCTTC,CASSIGTGAANEQFF
TRBJ1-5,few,TRBD1,TRBV2,TGTGCCAGCAGTGTTTCGGGACAGATCAATCAGCCCCAGCATTTT,CASSVSGQINQPQHF
TRBJ2-7,few,NA,TRBV6-5,TGTGCCAGCACACAGGGGTGGACTAGCTACTACGAGCAGTACTTC,CASTQGWTSYYEQYF
TRBJ2-1,NA,TRBD2,TRBV29-1,TGCAGCGTGGGGACTAGTCACAATGAGCAGTTCTTC,CSVGTSHNEQFF
TRBJ2-5,few,NA,TRBV5-1,TGCGCCAGCAGCTTAGGGACTTGGGAAGAGACCCAGTACTTC,CASSLGTWEETQYF
TRBJ2-7,NA,TRBD2,TRBV5-1,TGCGCCAGCAGTGATAGCGGGCCCCTCTCCGAGCAGTACTTC,CASSDSGPLSEQYF
TRBJ2-2,once,TRBD2,TRBV7-6,TGTGCCAGCAGCTCCCATCCCGTTGGCGGGGGGGCGTACACCGGGGAGCTGTTTTTT,CASSSHPVGGGAYTGELFF
TRBJ1-4,NA,NA,TRBV4-3,TGCGCCAGCAGCCAAGGTACAGGGTCAGCTAATGAAAAACTGTTTTTT,CASSQGTGSANEKLFF
TRBJ2-1,NA,NA,TRBV10-2,TGCGCCAGCAGCCTAGAGGACTACAATGAGCAGTTCTTC,CASSLEDYNEQFF
TRBJ2-2,few,TRBD2,TRBV15,TGTGCCACCAGCCGCGGGACTAGCGGGAACACCGGGGAGCTGTTTTTT,CATSRGTSGNTGELFF
TRBJ2-7,NA,NA,TRBV7-2,TGTGCCAGCAGCTTAGACTTGTACGAGCAGTACTTC,CASSLDLYEQYF
TRBJ1-6,NA,TRBD1,TRBV6-5,TGTGCCAGCAGTTATTCGTCACAGGGGGCCAATTCACCCCTCCACTTT,CASSYSSQGANSPLHF
TRBJ2-7,NA,NA,TRBV27,TGTGCCAGCAGTGCTACAGGGCTCTCCTACGAGCAGTACTTC,CASSATGLSYEQYF
TRBJ2-1,NA,NA,TRBV11-3,TGTGCCAGCAGCCCAAGGGACAAGTACAATGAGCAGTTCTTC,CASSPRDKYNEQFF
TRBJ2-5,few,NA,TRBV6-5,TGTGCCAGCAGTTACGGACTCGAACTGGGGACCCAGTACTTC,CASSYGLELGTQYF
TRBJ1-5,NA,TRBD1,TRBV13,TGTGCCAGCAGTCCCGGGACAGGGGACAATCAGCCCCAGCATTTT,CASSPGTGDNQPQHF
TRBJ1-1,NA,NA,TRBV7-9,TGTGCCAGCAGCTTACGCGCAATTCGTGACCGGGGGACTGAAGCTTTCTTT,CASSLRAIRDRGTEAFF
TRBJ1-5,NA,TRBD1,TRBV5-4,TGTGCCAGCAGCAGGACCGGGACAGGGGCGTTTGGGAGTCAGCCCCAGCATTTT,CASSRTGTGAFGSQPQHF
TRBJ2-7,NA,TRBD2,TRBV6-5,TGTGCCAGCGTTGGGGCCGGGACTACCACCTACGAGCAGTACTTC,CASVGAGTTTYEQYF
TRBJ2-7,NA,TRBD1,TRBV6-1,TGTGCCAGCAGTTATGGGGACAGAGTCTACGAGCAGTACTTC,CASSYGDRVYEQYF
TRBJ2-3,NA,TRBD2,TRBV7-7,TGTGCTAGCAGCGAAGGACTAGCCCAGGCGCATACGCAGTATTTT,CASSEGLAQAHTQYF
TRBJ1-2,NA,NA,TRBV29-1,TGCAGCGTTGTTATAAGCGCAAATGGCTACACCTTC,CSVVISANGYTF
TRBJ2-7,NA,NA,TRBV4-1,TGCGCCAGCAGCCAAGCGACTAGCTACGAGCAGTACTTC,CASSQATSYEQYF
TRBJ2-5,NA,TRBD2,TRBV9,TGTGCCAGCAGCGCCGGGACTAGCGGGAGAGGGGAGACCCAGTACTTC,CASSAGTSGRGETQYF
TRBJ2-2,once,NA,TRBV11-2,TGTGCCAGCAGCTTAGTAGGGCAGGGAGGAACCGGGGAGCTGTTTTTT,CASSLVGQGGTGELFF
TRBJ2-7,NA,NA,TRBV21-1,TGTGCCAGCAGCAATATTCCTCCGGGACACCCAACATACGAGCAGTACTTC,CASSNIPPGHPTYEQYF
TRBJ1-4,NA,TRBD1,TRBV7-9,TGTGCCAGCAGCACCCCTCCGACAGGGTATAATGAAAAACTGTTTTTT,CASSTPPTGYNEKLFF
TRBJ2-1,NA,TRBD1,TRBV13,TGTGCCAGCAGCTCACAGGGGGCTGTAAATGAGCAGTTCTTC,CASSSQGAVNEQFF
TRBJ2-5,NA,NA,TRBV29-1,TGCACTGGGCGAGTACCTCCAGAGACCCAGTACTTC,CTGRVPPETQYF
TRBJ1-2,NA,TRBD1,TRBV5-5,TGTGCCAGCAGCTCGATCGGGACAGGCTTCTATGGCTACACCTTC,CASSSIGTGFYGYTF
TRBJ1-2,NA,NA,TRBV7-8,TGTGCCAGCAGCTTAGCCCCTCTCCGGGGCTACACCTTC,CASSLAPLRGYTF
TRBJ1-2,NA,TRBD1,TRBV9,TGTGCCAGCAGCGTAGGCACAGGGGATTTAGGCTACACCTTC,CASSVGTGDLGYTF
TRBJ2-7,NA,NA,TRBV6-5,TGTGCCAGCAGCGCCGGTGAAAGCTCCTACGAGCAGTACTTC,CASSAGESSYEQYF
TRBJ2-5,NA,TRBD1,TRBV5-8,TGTGCCAGCAGCTTGGGACAGGGACGCGAGACCCAGTACTTC,CASSLGQGRETQYF
TRBJ1-2,NA,NA,TRBV20-1,TGCAGTGCCACCCGAGAGGATGGCTACACCTTC,CSATREDGYTF
TRBJ2-7,NA,TRBD1,TRBV4-3,TGCGCCAGCAGCCAACAAACAGGGGATGAGCAGTACTTC,CASSQQTGDEQYF
TRBJ2-7,NA,NA,TRBV5-1,TGCGCCAGCAGCTTGAACCGGTGGGGCTCAACGGACGAGCAGTACTTC,CASSLNRWGSTDEQYF
TRBJ2-7,once,TRBD2,TRBV6-1,TGTGCCATCCGGACTAGCGACTCCTACGAGCAGTACTTC,CAIRTSDSYEQYF
TRBJ2-2,few,NA,TRBV5-5,TGTGCCAGCAGCCCACAGTGGCAAGTCGGGGAGCTGTTTTTT,CASSPQWQVGELFF
TRBJ2-2,NA,NA,TRBV27,TGTGCCAGCAGGGACTCTGTCAGGGGATACACCGGGGAGCTGTTTTTT,CASRDSVRGYTGELFF
TRBJ1-2,NA,TRBD1,TRBV27,TGTGCCAGCAGTTTGAGAGCCACAGGGGCCCGCTATGGCTACACCTTC,CASSLRATGARYGYTF
TRBJ1-4,NA,TRBD1,TRBV4-1,TGCGCCAGCAGCGAAAGACAGGGTAATGAAAAACTGTTTTTT,CASSERQGNEKLFF
TRBJ1-1,NA,NA,TRBV9,TGTGCCAGCAGCGCTATACAGCCGGCGGGCACTGAAGCTTTCTTT,CASSAIQPAGTEAFF
TRBJ1-2,NA,NA,TRBV19,TGTGCCAGTAGTGAGACAGGCCCCAACTATGGCTACACCTTC,CASSETGPNYGYTF
TRBJ2-7,few,NA,TRBV30,TGTGCCTGGCTGGCAGAGGGCTACGAGCAGTACTTC,CAWLAEGYEQYF
TRBJ2-1,NA,NA,TRBV6-5,TGTGCCAGCAGTTACACACCGTACAATGAGCAGTTCTTC,CASSYTPYNEQFF